This passage covers 5 T cell receptor beta chains from one sample sequenced in a study of response to subunit inactivated influenza vaccine. TCRdb reprocessed the RT-PCR reads with MiXCR, giving one entry per CDR3 protein. The data contain roughly 500,000 distinct CDR3 sequences, about 15% of them seen just once; the ten biggest clones take up less than 4%. Sequences were derived from CD4+ T cells sorted from PBMCs, sampled roughly 24 months after vaccination. The receptors shown here come from a man aged 50 to 69 who received an inactivated influenza vaccine.

Only a few counts were recorded for this clonotype. This rearrangement joins TRBV15 to TRBJ1-4; 12 bases line up with TRBD1. Germline assignment: CDR1 LNHNV and CDR2 YYDKDF (reference sequence). The CDR3 length is 16 residues. V shed 9 bases, J shed 7 bases, and the junction held 12 bases outside the gene matches. CDR3 DNA sequence: TGTGCCACTAAACCGGGACAGGGGGCGCTTGGTGAAAAACTGTTTTTT. Protein: CATKPGQGALGEKLFF.

This clonotype has at least ten counts. CDR3 protein: CASTRSWGLARTDTGELFF. The CDR3 DNA reads as TGTGCCAGCACCAGATCCTGGGGACTAGCCAGAACAGACACCGGGGAGCTGTTTTTT. The chain uses TRBV6-2 or TRBV6-3 and TRBJ2-2; 9 bases align to TRBD2. The junction had 18 bases not matched to a gene; V was cut back by 7 bases and J by 3 bases. Germline V gene lookup returns CDR1 MNHEY and CDR2 SVGEGT. This CDR3 is built from 19 residues.

This clonotype was observed a few times. The rearrangement joins TRBV18 to TRBJ2-1; tentatively, D is TRBD1 (5 bases). The length of the CDR3 is 15 residues. V lost 2 bases, J lost 2 bases, and 10 bases lay in between. Germline values: CDR1 KGHSH, CDR2 LQKENI. This chain's CDR3 is CASSPSQGPYNEQFF. Written as DNA, the CDR3 is TGTGCCAGCTCACCAAGTCAGGGCCCCTACAATGAGCAGTTCTTC.

V gene TRBV10-3 combines with J gene TRBJ2-5; unclear D gene. CDR1 and CDR2 from the germline V gene are ENHRY and SYGVKD. This CDR3 contains 11 residues. Between the trimmed V and J ends, which lost 6 bases and 5 bases, there was a span of 7 bases. CDR3 nucleotides: TGTGCCATCAGCGAAAAGGAGACCCAGTACTTC. It translates to CAISEKETQYF.

This clonotype was seen only a few times. This chain connects TRBV18 to TRBJ2-5; D is undetermined. This CDR3 comprises 14 residues. The germline CDR1 and CDR2 sequences are KGHSH and LQKENI. V was shortened by 2 bases and J by 2 bases, with 9 bases between the two germline ends. CDR3 amino acids: CASSPGISQETQYF. The CDR3 DNA sequence: TGTGCCAGCTCACCAGGGATTTCGCAAGAGACCCAGTACTTC.